The rows below give T cell receptor beta chains drawn from one sample of a study of cytomegalovirus exposure and HLA in healthy donors. Only in-frame clones appear in the TCRdb table, and some are missing; sequencing was by immunoSEQ multiplex PCR. The sample records 150,000 or so clones, around 67% being singletons. The sequencing sample was made of PBMCs. The receptor set was obtained from a man aged 18 to 30 in good health and CMV-seropositive. Both conserved end residues are part of each CDR3. The D gene is left open where the match is weak. Only some rows state a clone size, as once, few, many or a class for expanded clones.

TRBV19,.,.,TRBJ2-2,TGTGCCAGTAGTATACTCGGGTTGGGGGCCTCGAACACCGGGGAGCTGTTTTTT,CASSILGLGASNTGELFF
TRBV18,.,.,TRBJ2-1,TGTGCCAGCTCACCAAGTTTCGGGGACAATGAGCAGTTCTTC,CASSPSFGDNEQFF
TRBV10-1,TRBD2,.,TRBJ2-3,TGCGCCAGCAGCGGACTAGCGGGGTACACAGATACGCAGTATTTT,CASSGLAGYTDTQYF
TRBV25-1,TRBD1,once,TRBJ2-5,TGTGCCAGCAGTGACCCGGGACAGTACCAAGAGACCCAGTACTTC,CASSDPGQYQETQYF
TRBV5-1,.,.,TRBJ2-7,TGCGCCAGCAGCCCGGTGGTTATAGGGAGGAGCTCCTACGAGCAGTACTTC,CASSPVVIGRSSYEQYF
TRBV7-9,.,.,TRBJ2-1,TGTGCCAGCACTTCACAGGGCTTTTACAATGAGCAGTTCTTC,CASTSQGFYNEQFF
TRBV7-9,.,few,TRBJ1-4,TGTGCCAGCAGCTTCACTTTCCCCAACAGGGCTTCTGAAAAACTGTTTTTT,CASSFTFPNRASEKLFF
TRBV28,.,.,TRBJ1-1,TGTGCCAGCAGTTTAATCGACAGCACCGCCGCTTTCTTT,CASSLIDSTAAFF
TRBV2,TRBD1,.,TRBJ1-6,TGTGCCAGCACCCAGACAGGGGGCGCTTCATCGTCTTGGAATTCACCCCTCCACTTT,CASTQTGGASSSWNSPLHF
TRBV5-6,TRBD1,once,TRBJ2-7,TGTGCCAGCAGCTCGACAGGGTCTTGGGAGCAGTACTTC,CASSSTGSWEQYF
TRBV28,.,.,TRBJ1-4,TGTGCCAGCAGCACTCTCGGGGCGCGGGGTGAAAAACTGTTTTTT,CASSTLGARGEKLFF
TRBV9,.,.,TRBJ2-3,TGTGCCAGCAGCGTAGAGCCAGGTACAAGCACAGATACGCAGTATTTT,CASSVEPGTSTDTQYF
TRBV19,TRBD1,.,TRBJ1-5,TGTGCCAGTAGGACAGGGGGAGGAAATCAGCCCCAGCATTTT,CASRTGGGNQPQHF
TRBV7-9,.,few,TRBJ1-5,TGTGCCAGCAGCTTCTTAGGCAATCAGCCCCAGCATTTT,CASSFLGNQPQHF
TRBV18,.,.,TRBJ1-1,TGTGCCAGCTCACCACCATCTTCTGAAGCTTTCTTT,CASSPPSSEAFF
TRBV9,TRBD2,.,TRBJ2-1,TGTGCCAGCAGCGTAGTTGTAGCGGGAATAAAGTTCTTC,CASSVVVAGIKFF
TRBV9,TRBD2,.,TRBJ2-5,TGTGCCAGCAGCGTAGCAAGTCTGACTAGCGGTTTACAAGAGACCCAGTACTTC,CASSVASLTSGLQETQYF
TRBV4-1,TRBD2,.,TRBJ2-3,TGCGCCAGCAGCCAAAAAGGACTAGCGGGGGTCGGAGATACGCAGTATTTT,CASSQKGLAGVGDTQYF
TRBV28,.,.,TRBJ2-5,TGTGCCAGCATAGGAGGGTTAGAAGAGACCCAGTACTTC,CASIGGLEETQYF
TRBV6-1,.,.,TRBJ2-1,TGTGCCAGCAGTGAAGGACTCGGCCGGGTCGGCTCCTACAATGAGCAGTTCTTC,CASSEGLGRVGSYNEQFF
TRBV28,TRBD1,.,TRBJ1-4,TGTGCCAGCAGTTTAGGGGGACAGGGAGAAGAAAAACTGTTTTTT,CASSLGGQGEEKLFF
TRBV7-2,.,.,TRBJ1-1,TGTGCCAGCAGCTTAGGGTCAGGGATGGTCACTGAAGCTTTCTTT,CASSLGSGMVTEAFF
TRBV6-1,TRBD1,.,TRBJ1-2,TGTGCCAGCAAACAGGGGGGATACTATGGCTACACCTTC,CASKQGGYYGYTF
TRBV6-1,TRBD2,.,TRBJ2-1,TGTGCCAGCAGTGTACTAGCGGGAGACTCCTACAATGAGCAGTTCTTC,CASSVLAGDSYNEQFF